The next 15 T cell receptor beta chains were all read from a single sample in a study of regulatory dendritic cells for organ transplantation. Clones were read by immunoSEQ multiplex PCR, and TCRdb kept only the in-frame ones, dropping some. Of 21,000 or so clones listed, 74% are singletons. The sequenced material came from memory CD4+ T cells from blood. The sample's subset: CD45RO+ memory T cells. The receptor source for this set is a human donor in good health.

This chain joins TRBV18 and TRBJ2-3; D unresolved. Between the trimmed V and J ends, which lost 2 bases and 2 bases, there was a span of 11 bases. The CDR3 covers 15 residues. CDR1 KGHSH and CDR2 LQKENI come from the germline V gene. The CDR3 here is CASSPSPSPTDTQYF. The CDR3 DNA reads TGTGCCAGCTCACCATCGCCTAGTCCCACAGATACGCAGTATTTT.

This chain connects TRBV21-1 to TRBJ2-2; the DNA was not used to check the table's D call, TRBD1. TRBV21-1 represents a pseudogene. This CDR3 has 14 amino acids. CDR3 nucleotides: TGTGCCAGCGGACTCCCGGGACAGGCCGGGGAGCTGTTTTTT. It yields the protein CASGLPGQAGELFF.

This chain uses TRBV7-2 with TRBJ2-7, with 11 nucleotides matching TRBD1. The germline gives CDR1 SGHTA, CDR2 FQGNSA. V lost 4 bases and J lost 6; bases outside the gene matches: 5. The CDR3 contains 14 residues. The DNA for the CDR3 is TGTGCCAGCAGCTCCGGACAGGGGGCCCTCGAGCAGTACTTC. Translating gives CASSSGQGALEQYF.

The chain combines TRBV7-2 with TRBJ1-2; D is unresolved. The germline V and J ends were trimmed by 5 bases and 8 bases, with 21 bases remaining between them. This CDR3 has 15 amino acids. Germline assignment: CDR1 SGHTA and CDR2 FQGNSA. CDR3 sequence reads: CASSPTIQITKGYTF. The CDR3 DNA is TGTGCCAGCAGCCCGACAATACAAATAACGAAAGGCTACACCTTC.

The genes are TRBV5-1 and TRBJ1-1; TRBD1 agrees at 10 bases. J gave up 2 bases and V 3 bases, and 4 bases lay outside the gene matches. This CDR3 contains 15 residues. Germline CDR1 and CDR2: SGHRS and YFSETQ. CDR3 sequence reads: CASSSGQGGNTEAFF. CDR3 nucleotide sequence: TGCGCCAGCAGCTCCGGACAGGGGGGAAACACTGAAGCTTTCTTT.

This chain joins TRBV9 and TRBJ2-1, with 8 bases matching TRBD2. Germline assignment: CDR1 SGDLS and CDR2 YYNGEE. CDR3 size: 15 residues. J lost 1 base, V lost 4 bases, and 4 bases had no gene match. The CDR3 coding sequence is TGTGCCAGCAGCTTGAGCGGGGGTTCCTACAATGAGCAGTTCTTC. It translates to CASSLSGGSYNEQFF.

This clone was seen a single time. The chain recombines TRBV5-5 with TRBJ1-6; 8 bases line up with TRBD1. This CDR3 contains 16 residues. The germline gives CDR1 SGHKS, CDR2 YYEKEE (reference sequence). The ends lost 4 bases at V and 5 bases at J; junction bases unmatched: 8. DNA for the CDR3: TGTGCCAGCAGCCAGTCGGGACAGGTTAATAATTCACCCCTCCACTTT. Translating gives CASSQSGQVNNSPLHF. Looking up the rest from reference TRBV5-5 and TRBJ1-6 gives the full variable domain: DAGVTQSPTHLIKTRGQQVTLRCSPISGHKSVSWYQQVLGQGPQFIFQYYEKEERGRGNFPDRFSARQFPNYSSELNVNALLLGDSALYLCASSQSGQVNNSPLHFGNGTRLTVT.

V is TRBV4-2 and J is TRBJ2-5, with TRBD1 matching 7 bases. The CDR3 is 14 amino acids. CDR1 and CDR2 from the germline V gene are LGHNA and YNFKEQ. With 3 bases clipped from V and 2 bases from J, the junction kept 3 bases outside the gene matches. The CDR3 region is CASSQTGPQETQYF. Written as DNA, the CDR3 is TGTGCCAGCAGCCAGACAGGGCCTCAAGAGACCCAGTACTTC.

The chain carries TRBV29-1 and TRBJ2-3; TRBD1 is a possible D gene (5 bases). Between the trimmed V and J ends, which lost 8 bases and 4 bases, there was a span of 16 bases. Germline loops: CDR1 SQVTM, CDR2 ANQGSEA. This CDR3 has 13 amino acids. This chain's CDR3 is CSLRGTVADTQYF. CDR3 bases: TGCAGCCTTAGGGGCACTGTCGCAGATACGCAGTATTTT.

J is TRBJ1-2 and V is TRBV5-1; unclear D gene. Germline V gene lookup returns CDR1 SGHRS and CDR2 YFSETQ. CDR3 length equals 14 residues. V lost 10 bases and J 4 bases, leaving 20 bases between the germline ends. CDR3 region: CAVSSGNGGYGYTF. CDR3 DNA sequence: TGCGCCGTTAGTTCGGGGAACGGTGGCTATGGCTACACCTTC. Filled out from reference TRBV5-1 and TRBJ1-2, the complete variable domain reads KAGVTQTPRYLIKTRGQQVTLSCSPISGHRSVSWYQQTPGQGLQFLFEYFSETQRNKGNFPGRFSGRQFSNSRSEMNVSTLELGDSALYLCAVSSGNGGYGYTFGSGTRLTVV.

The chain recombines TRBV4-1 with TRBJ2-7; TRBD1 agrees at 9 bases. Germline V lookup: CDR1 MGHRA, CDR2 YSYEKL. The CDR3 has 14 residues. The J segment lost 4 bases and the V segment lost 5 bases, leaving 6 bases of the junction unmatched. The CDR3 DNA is TGCGCCAGCAGCTTCCGGGACAGGGCGTACGAGCAGTACTTC. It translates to CASSFRDRAYEQYF.

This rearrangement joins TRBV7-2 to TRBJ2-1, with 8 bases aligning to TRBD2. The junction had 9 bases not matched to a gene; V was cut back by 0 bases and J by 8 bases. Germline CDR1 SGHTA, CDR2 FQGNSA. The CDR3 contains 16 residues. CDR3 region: CASSLASGGGTYEQFF. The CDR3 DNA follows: TGTGCCAGCAGCTTAGCGAGCGGCGGGGGGACCTATGAGCAGTTCTTC.

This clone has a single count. CDR3 region: CASSSYLGQGYNTEAFF. CDR3 in DNA: TGTGCCAGCAGCTCATACCTTGGACAGGGGTATAACACTGAAGCTTTCTTT. This sequence joins TRBV5-4 and TRBJ1-1; 9 bases are shared with TRBD1. This CDR3 is 17 amino acids long. Germline assignment: CDR1 SGHNT and CDR2 YYREEE (reference sequence). The V gene end was trimmed by 3 bases and the J gene end by 2 bases; junction bases not matched to a gene: 11.

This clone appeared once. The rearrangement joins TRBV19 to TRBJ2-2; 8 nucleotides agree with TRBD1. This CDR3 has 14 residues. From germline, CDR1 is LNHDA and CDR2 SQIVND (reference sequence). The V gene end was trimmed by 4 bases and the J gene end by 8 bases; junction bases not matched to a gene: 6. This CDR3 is CASSTGQGVGELFF. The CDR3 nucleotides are TGTGCCAGTAGTACAGGACAGGGTGTGGGGGAGCTGTTTTTT.

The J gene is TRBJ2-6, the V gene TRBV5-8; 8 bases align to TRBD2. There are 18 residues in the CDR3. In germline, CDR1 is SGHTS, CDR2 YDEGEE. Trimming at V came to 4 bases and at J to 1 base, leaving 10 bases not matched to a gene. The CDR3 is CASSGSSGSLSGANVLTF. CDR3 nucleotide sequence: TGTGCCAGCAGCGGTTCTAGCGGGTCACTATCTGGGGCCAACGTCCTGACTTTC. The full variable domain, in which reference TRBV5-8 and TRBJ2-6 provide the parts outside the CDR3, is EAGVTQSPTHLIKTRGQQATLRCSPISGHTSVYWYQQALGLGLQFLLWYDEGEERNRGNFPPRFSGRQFPNYSSELNVNALELEDSALYLCASSGSSGSLSGANVLTFGAGSRLTVL.